This passage covers 16 T cell receptor beta chains from one sample sequenced in a study of T cell responses to AZD1222 COVID-19 vaccine. Only in-frame clones appear in the TCRdb table, and some are missing; sequencing was by immunoSEQ multiplex PCR. This table holds some 120,000 clones, roughly 85% found once. The sequences come from peripheral blood, collected on day 0 of AZD1222 vaccination. The source of these receptors is an adult in good health.

The V and J genes are TRBV5-6 and TRBJ1-2; the match to TRBD1 covers 10 bases. CDR1 and CDR2 from the germline V gene are SGHDT and YYEEEE. V gave up 0 bases and J gave up 14 bases; unmatched junction bases: 4. The CDR3 consists of 12 residues. CDR3 region: CASSLGQGARTF. The CDR3 DNA follows: TGTGCCAGCAGCTTGGGACAGGGGGCGAGGACCTTC. The full variable domain, its missing parts supplied by reference TRBV5-6 and TRBJ1-2, is DAGVTQSPTHLIKTRGQQVTLRCSPKSGHDTVSWYQQALGQGPQFIFQYYEEEERQRGNFPDRFSGHQFPNYSSELNVNALLLGDSALYLCASSLGQGARTFGSGTRLTVV.

J is TRBJ1-3 and V is TRBV7-6; no reliable D call. The CDR3 is 18 residues long. Germline CDR1 SGHVS, CDR2 FNYEAQ. V lost 4 bases, J lost 0 bases, and 19 bases lay in between. CDR3 in amino acids: CASSSTRTGNPSGNTIYF. DNA of the CDR3: TGTGCCAGCAGCTCAACCCGGACCGGGAACCCCTCTGGAAACACCATATATTTT.

This chain uses TRBV2 with TRBJ2-2; 11 positions agree with TRBD2. Germline loops: CDR1 SNHLY, CDR2 FYNNEI. After removal of 7 bases from V and 8 bases from J, the junction contained 3 bases not matched to a gene. This CDR3 has 13 amino acids. CDR3 in amino acids: CASILAGVGELFF. The CDR3 nucleotides read TGTGCCAGCATACTAGCGGGAGTGGGGGAGCTGTTTTTT.

This rearrangement joins TRBV5-1 to TRBJ1-5, with D unresolved. The CDR3 contains 15 residues. Germline V gene sequence: CDR1 SGHRS, CDR2 YFSETQ. The V end was cut by 1 base, the J end by 4 bases, with 12 bases between. The CDR3 reads CASSLQPGPNQPQHF. CDR3 DNA: TGCGCCAGCAGCTTGCAACCGGGCCCTAATCAGCCCCAGCATTTT.

The J gene is TRBJ1-5, the V gene TRBV27, with no clear D. CDR1 and CDR2 (germline): MNHEY, SMNVEV (reference sequence). The V end was cut by 2 bases, the J end by 6 bases, with 17 bases between. The CDR3 is 16 amino acids. This CDR3 is CASSLTVGFGGQPQHF. The CDR3, as DNA: TGTGCCAGCAGTTTAACGGTAGGCTTTGGTGGTCAGCCCCAGCATTTT.

The CDR3 loop is CASSPDEKLFF. The CDR3 coding sequence is TGTGCCAGCAGCCCCGATGAAAAACTGTTTTTT. The rearrangement uses TRBV6-6 and TRBJ1-4; D unresolved. This CDR3 region has 11 residues. Germline V CDR1 and CDR2: MNHNY, SVGAGI (reference sequence). Trimming pared 6 bases from V and 6 bases from J, leaving 5 bases between.

The chain recombines TRBV3-1 (or the pseudogene TRBV3-2) with TRBJ1-1, with D maybe TRBD1 (6 bases). This CDR3 contains 15 residues. V was cut by 1 base and J by 4 bases, with 13 bases left in between. The germline V gene has CDR1 LGHDT and CDR2 YNNKEL (reference sequence). The CDR3 protein is CASSQGATRGTEAFF. DNA for the CDR3: TGTGCCAGCAGCCAAGGGGCGACCAGGGGCACTGAAGCTTTCTTT.

This chain links TRBV2 with TRBJ1-5; D is unclear. Germline V lookup: CDR1 SNHLY, CDR2 FYNNEI. The ends were cut back, 2 bases at V and 4 bases at J, with 9 bases in the middle. The CDR3 is 14 residues long. In DNA form, the CDR3 reads TGTGCCAGCAGTGAATCGGCCAGAAATCAGCCCCAGCATTTT. Its protein is CASSESARNQPQHF.

The chain couples TRBV4-1 to TRBJ2-3, with unresolved D. Germline assignment: CDR1 MGHRA and CDR2 YSYEKL. The CDR3 has 16 amino acids. Trimming left V 0 bases short and J 6 bases short, with 16 bases between. CDR3 bases: TGCGCCAGCAGCCAAGATGGACCCCAGGTGGTGGATACGCAGTATTTT. It specifies CASSQDGPQVVDTQYF.

The chain uses TRBV3-1 (or the pseudogene TRBV3-2) and TRBJ1-3; tentatively, D is TRBD1 (5 bases). This CDR3 has 16 amino acids. Germline V lookup: CDR1 LGHDT, CDR2 YNNKEL (reference sequence). The V and J ends lost 3 bases and 0 bases respectively, with 12 bases between them. The chain's CDR3 is CASSQGAGLSGNTIYF. The CDR3, as DNA: TGTGCCAGCAGCCAGGGAGCGGGACTCTCTGGAAACACCATATATTTT.

The rearrangement links TRBV28 to TRBJ1-1; D gene ambiguous. The CDR3 runs 15 residues. V was cut by 6 bases and J by 6 bases, with 20 bases left in between. Germline CDR1 reads MDHEN; CDR2 reads SYDVKM. CDR3 sequence: CASRSQQRTFSEAFF. CDR3 in DNA: TGTGCCAGCAGATCCCAACAGCGGACCTTCTCTGAAGCTTTCTTT.

This clone was detected only once. The CDR3 DNA follows: TGTGCCAGTAGTCCGCGACAGGGGAACACCGGGGAGCTGTTTTTT. Protein sequence: CASSPRQGNTGELFF. V is TRBV19 and J is TRBJ2-2, with 7 bases lining up with TRBD1. The CDR3 loop spans 15 amino acids. The germline gives CDR1 LNHDA, CDR2 SQIVND (reference sequence). With 5 bases clipped from V and 1 base from J, the junction kept 4 bases outside the gene matches.

This clone was found a few times. The chain carries TRBV5-1 and TRBJ1-2; D perhaps matches TRBD1 (6 bases). Between the trimmed V and J ends, which lost 3 bases and 5 bases, there was a span of 20 bases. Germline CDR1 and CDR2: SGHRS and YFSETQ. The CDR3 loop spans 16 amino acids. The DNA for the CDR3 is TGCGCCAGCAGCTCGGGGGCAAGGTTCCTCTGGTATGGCTACACCTTC. Amino acid sequence: CASSSGARFLWYGYTF.

This rearrangement joins TRBV29-1 to TRBJ2-5; 14 bases fit TRBD2. CDR1 and CDR2 from the germline V gene are SQVTM and ANQGSEA. Trimming took 7 bases from V and 5 from J; bases not matched to a gene: 6. CDR3 length equals 14 residues. Here the CDR3 DNA reads TGCAGCGCCCAGGGGACTAGCGGGAGTGAGACCCAGTACTTC. It yields the protein CSAQGTSGSETQYF.

The V call is TRBV6-5, the J call TRBJ1-1, with TRBD1 matching over 8 bases. V shed 8 bases and J 9 bases; nucleotides not matched to a gene: 14. The CDR3 has 14 residues. Germline CDR1 and CDR2: MNHEY and SVGAGI. The CDR3 bases are TGTGCCAGCTATGCCGGGGTCGGACAGGGACAAGCTTTCTTT. Protein product: CASYAGVGQGQAFF.

V is TRBV6-4 and J is TRBJ2-3; D call uncertain. V was clipped by 0 bases and J by 0 bases, with 10 bases between them. This CDR3 spans 16 amino acids. Looked up from germline, CDR1 is MRHNA and CDR2 is SNTAGT. CDR3 nucleotides: TGTGCCAGCAGTGACTCGACACGGCCCAGCACAGATACGCAGTATTTT. It encodes CASSDSTRPSTDTQYF.